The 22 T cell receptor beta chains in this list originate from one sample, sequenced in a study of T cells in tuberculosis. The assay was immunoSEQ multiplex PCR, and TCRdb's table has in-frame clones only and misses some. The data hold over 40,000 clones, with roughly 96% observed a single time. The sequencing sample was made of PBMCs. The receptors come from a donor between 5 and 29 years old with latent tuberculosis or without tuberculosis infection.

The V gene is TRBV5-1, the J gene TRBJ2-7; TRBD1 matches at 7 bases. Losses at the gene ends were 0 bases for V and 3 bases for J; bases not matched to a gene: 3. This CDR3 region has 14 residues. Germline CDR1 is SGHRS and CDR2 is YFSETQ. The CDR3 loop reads CASSLGGQDYEQYF. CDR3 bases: TGCGCCAGCAGCTTGGGTGGACAGGACTACGAGCAGTACTTC.

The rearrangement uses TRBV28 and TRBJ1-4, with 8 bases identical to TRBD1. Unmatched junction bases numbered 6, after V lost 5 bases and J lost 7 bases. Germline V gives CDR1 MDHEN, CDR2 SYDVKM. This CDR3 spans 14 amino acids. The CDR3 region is CASSGQGLGEKLFF. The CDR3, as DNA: TGTGCCAGCAGTGGACAGGGACTTGGTGAAAAACTGTTTTTT.

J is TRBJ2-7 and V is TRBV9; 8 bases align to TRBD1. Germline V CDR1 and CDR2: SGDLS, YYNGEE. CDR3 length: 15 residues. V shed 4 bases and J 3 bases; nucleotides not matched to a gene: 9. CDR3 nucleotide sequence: TGTGCCAGCAGCCCGAGAGGGGGACAGGTCTACGAGCAGTACTTC. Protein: CASSPRGGQVYEQYF.

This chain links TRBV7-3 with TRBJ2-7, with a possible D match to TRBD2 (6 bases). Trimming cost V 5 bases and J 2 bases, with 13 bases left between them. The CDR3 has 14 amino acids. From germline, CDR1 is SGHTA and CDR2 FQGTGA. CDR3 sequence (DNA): TGTGCCAGCAGCGGTTGGCGGGGACCCTACGAGCAGTACTTC. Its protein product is CASSGWRGPYEQYF.

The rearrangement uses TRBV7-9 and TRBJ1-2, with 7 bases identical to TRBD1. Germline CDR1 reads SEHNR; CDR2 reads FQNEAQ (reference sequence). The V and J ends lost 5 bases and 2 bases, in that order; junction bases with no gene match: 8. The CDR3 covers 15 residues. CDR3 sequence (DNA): TGTGCCAGCAGCCCCTCAGGGGGAGCGAACTATGGCTACACCTTC. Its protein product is CASSPSGGANYGYTF.

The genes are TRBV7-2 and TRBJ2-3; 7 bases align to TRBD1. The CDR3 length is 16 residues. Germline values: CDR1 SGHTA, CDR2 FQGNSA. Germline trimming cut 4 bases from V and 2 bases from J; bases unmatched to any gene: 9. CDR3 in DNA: TGTGCCAGCAGCTCGATACGGGACAGAGACACAGATACGCAGTATTTT. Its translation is CASSSIRDRDTDTQYF. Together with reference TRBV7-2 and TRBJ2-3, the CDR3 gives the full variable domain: GAGVSQSPSNKVTEKGKDVELRCDPISGHTALYWYRQSLGQGLEFLIYFQGNSAPDKSGLPSDRFSAERTGGSVSTLTIQRTQQEDSAVYLCASSSIRDRDTDTQYFGPGTRLTVL.

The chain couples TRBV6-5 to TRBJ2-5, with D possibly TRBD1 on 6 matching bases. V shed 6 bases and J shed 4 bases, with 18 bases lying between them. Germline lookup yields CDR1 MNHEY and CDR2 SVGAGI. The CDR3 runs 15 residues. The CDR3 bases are TGTGCCAGCAGGGGTACGCTGGGGGCCATAGAGACCCAGTACTTC. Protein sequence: CASRGTLGAIETQYF.

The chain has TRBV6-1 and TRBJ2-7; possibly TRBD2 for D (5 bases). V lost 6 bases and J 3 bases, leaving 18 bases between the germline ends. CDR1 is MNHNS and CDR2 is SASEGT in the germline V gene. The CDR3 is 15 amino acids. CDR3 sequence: CASRYWTGKSYEQYF. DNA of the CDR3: TGTGCCAGCAGATATTGGACGGGGAAGAGCTACGAGCAGTACTTC.

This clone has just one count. The CDR3 sequence: CASSARTGFEQYF. The CDR3, as DNA: TGTGCCAGTAGTGCTCGGACAGGGTTCGAGCAGTACTTC. The chain joins TRBV19 to TRBJ2-7; the match to TRBD1 covers 8 bases. This CDR3 is 13 amino acids long. The ends lost 5 bases at V and 6 bases at J; junction bases unmatched: 6. Germline V gives CDR1 LNHDA, CDR2 SQIVND (reference sequence).

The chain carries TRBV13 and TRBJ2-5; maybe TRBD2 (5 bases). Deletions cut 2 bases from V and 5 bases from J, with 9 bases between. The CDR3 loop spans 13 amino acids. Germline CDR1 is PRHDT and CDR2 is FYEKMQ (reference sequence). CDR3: CASSLRGGETQYF. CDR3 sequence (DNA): TGTGCCAGCAGCTTACGGGGTGGGGAGACCCAGTACTTC.

This CDR3 reads CASRNRHSEAFF. In DNA form, the CDR3 reads TGTGCCAGCAGAAACCGACATAGTGAAGCTTTCTTT. The V call is TRBV28, the J call TRBJ1-1; D remains ambiguous. Per germline, CDR1 MDHEN and CDR2 SYDVKM. The CDR3 consists of 12 residues. Trimming took 6 bases from V and 7 from J, leaving 12 bases between them.

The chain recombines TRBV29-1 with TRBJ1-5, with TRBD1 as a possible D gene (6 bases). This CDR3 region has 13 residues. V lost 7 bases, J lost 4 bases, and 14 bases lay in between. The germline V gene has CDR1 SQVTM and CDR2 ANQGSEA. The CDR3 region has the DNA TGCAGCGCCCAGACAGGTATGAATCAGCCCCAGCATTTT. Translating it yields CSAQTGMNQPQHF.

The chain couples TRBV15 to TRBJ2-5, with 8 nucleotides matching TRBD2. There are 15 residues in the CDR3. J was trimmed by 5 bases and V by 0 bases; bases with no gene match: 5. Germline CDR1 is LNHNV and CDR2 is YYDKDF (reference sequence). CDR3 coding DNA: TGTGCCACCAGCAGAGACGCGGGGGGACTTGAGACCCAGTACTTC. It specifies CATSRDAGGLETQYF.

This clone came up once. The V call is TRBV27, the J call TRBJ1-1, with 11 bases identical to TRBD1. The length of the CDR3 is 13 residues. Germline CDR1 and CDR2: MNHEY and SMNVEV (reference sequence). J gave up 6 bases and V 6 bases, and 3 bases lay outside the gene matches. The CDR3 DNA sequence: TGTGCCAGCAGCCGGACAGGGGGCCCTGAAGCTTTCTTT. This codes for CASSRTGGPEAFF.

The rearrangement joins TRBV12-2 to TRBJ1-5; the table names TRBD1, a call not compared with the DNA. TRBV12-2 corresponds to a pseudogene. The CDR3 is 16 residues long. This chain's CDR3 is CASRLPTGAMTQPQHF. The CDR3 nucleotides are TGTGCAAGTCGCTTGCCGACAGGGGCTATGACTCAGCCCCAGCATTTT.

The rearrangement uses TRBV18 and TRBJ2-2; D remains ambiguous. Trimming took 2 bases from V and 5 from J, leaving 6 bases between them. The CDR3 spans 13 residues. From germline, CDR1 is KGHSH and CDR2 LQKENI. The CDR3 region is CASSPKETGELFF. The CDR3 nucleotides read TGTGCCAGCTCACCAAAAGAGACCGGGGAGCTGTTTTTT.

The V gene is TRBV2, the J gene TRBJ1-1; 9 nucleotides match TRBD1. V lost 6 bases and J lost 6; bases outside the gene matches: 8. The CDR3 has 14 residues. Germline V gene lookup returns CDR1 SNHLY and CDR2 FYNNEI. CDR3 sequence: CASRGNRGLAEAFF. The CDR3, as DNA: TGTGCCAGCAGAGGGAACAGGGGGCTCGCTGAAGCTTTCTTT.

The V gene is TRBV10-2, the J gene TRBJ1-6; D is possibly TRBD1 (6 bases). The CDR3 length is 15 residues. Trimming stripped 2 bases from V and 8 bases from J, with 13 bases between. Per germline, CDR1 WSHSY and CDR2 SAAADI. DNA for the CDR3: TGCGCCAGCAGTGAGATGTCAGGGGTTCATTCACCCCTCCACTTT. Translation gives CASSEMSGVHSPLHF.

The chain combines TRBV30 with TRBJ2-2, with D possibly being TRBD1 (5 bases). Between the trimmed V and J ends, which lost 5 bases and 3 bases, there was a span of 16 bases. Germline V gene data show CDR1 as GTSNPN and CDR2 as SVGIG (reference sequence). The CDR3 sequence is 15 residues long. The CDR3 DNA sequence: TGTGCCTGGGCCAAGGGGATCCGAGACACCGGGGAGCTGTTTTTT. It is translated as CAWAKGIRDTGELFF.

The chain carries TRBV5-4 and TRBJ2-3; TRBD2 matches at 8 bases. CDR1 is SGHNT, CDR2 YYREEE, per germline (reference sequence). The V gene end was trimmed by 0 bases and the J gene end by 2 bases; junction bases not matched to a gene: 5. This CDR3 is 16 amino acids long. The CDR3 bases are TGTGCCAGCAGCTTGGGCACGGGGGGGGACACAGATACGCAGTATTTT. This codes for CASSLGTGGDTDTQYF.

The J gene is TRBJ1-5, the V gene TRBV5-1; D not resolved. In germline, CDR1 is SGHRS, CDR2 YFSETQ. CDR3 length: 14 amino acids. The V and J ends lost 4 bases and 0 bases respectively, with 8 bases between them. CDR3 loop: CASSPDTSNQPQHF. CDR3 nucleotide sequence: TGCGCCAGCAGCCCTGACACTAGCAATCAGCCCCAGCATTTT.

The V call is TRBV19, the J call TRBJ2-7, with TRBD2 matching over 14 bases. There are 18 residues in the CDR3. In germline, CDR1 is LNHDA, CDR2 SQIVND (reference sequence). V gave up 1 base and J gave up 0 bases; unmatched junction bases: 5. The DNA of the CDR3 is TGTGCCAGTAGTATAGGACTAGCGGGGGGGGCTAGCTCCTACGAGCAGTACTTC. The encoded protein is CASSIGLAGGASSYEQYF.